The clone carrying this T cell receptor beta chain was counted between two and nine times. What it binds is unknown. Once RNA had been extracted, it was reverse transcribed into cDNA to act as the sequencing template. Some clones are missing from TCRdb's copy, which holds only in-frame ones; the method was immunoSEQ multiplex PCR. The sample carries about 210,000 clones, approximately 65% recorded once. Treatment of the sample: oral pan-JAK inhibitor, 5-10 mg twice daily. The sample belongs to a study of CD8+ T cells in alopecia areata. The V and J ends lost 3 bases and 7 bases respectively, with 12 bases between them. Germline-derived CDR1 and CDR2 are GTSNPN and SVGIG (reference sequence). The CDR3 is 13 amino acids. Whole-study results and caveats: Possibly because of HLA-related factors, TCR sharing was less clear across patients than in mice.

The sample was CD4+ T cells sorted from blood, taken at week 44, from a patient treated with tofacitinib. The receptor comes from a human donor with alopecia areata. The chain carries TRBV30 and TRBJ2-2, with D perhaps TRBD1 (6 bases). This CDR3 is CAWRPQGIGELFF. The CDR3 nucleotides are TGTGCCTGGAGACCACAGGGAATCGGGGAGCTGTTTTTT.